This T cell receptor beta chain was sequenced during a study of T cell responses to AZD1222 COVID-19 vaccine. Across the study: Pooling of second doses given at about 4 or about 12 weeks was done. Findings and caveats of the study: Among AZD1222 vaccinees, only 5 or 6 were seropositive at baseline.

A remark on this clone: The antigen is undetermined.

The junction had 8 bases not matched to a gene; V was cut back by 6 bases and J by 6 bases. CDR3 length: 15 amino acids. CDR1 and CDR2 (germline): SGHRS, YFSETQ. Only in-frame clones appear in the TCRdb table, and some are missing; sequencing was by immunoSEQ multiplex PCR. The table includes 150,000 to 200,000 clones, roughly 91% detected once. This receptor was taken from an adult in good health. Sequences were derived from peripheral blood, sampled on day 0 of AZD1222 vaccination. The J gene is TRBJ2-3, the V gene TRBV5-1; 12 positions match TRBD2. This CDR3 is CASNLASGGVDTQYF. As DNA, the CDR3 is TGCGCCAGCAATTTGGCTAGCGGGGGGGTTGATACGCAGTATTTT.